This TCR beta chain was observed in a study of blood T cell repertoires in COVID-19. On the study more broadly: Samples of COVID-19 (acute and convalescent) were obtained from the United States, Italy and Spain. PBMCs, B-cell-depleted T cells, or T cells were the source of the cDNA or gDNA that made up the material.

Using immunoSEQ multiplex PCR, the repertoire was profiled, and TCRdb retains in-frame clones only, with some absent. The sample includes around 300,000 clones, almost 90% of them seen just once. V dropped 2 bases and J dropped 10 bases, with 17 bases sitting between them. This CDR3 has 14 residues. The germline V gene encodes CDR1 MNHEY and CDR2 SVGAGI. Followed over time, Seattle patients had been enrolled while infection was active. The specimen sequenced was peripheral blood. The clonotype originates from a woman aged 25 to 39 with COVID-19, enrolled during active disease. This rearrangement joins TRBV6-5 to TRBJ1-2; D call uncertain. This CDR3 reads CASSYAYTPLLYTF. The CDR3 DNA reads as TGTGCCAGCAGTTACGCCTATACGCCCTTACTCTACACCTTC.